This TCR beta chain is drawn from a study of control samples from healthy donors and cancer patients. Trimming shortened V by 2 bases and J by 7 bases, and 18 bases separated the two germline ends. Looked up from germline, CDR1 is SGHNT and CDR2 is YYREEE (reference sequence). The CDR3 consists of 16 residues. This clone was seen once. Some clones are missing from TCRdb's copy, which holds only in-frame ones; the method was immunoSEQ multiplex PCR. The sample includes fewer than 50,000 clones, around nine tenths seen only once; the top ten take just under 0.8%. The sequenced sample was PBMCs. This sequence joins TRBV5-4 and TRBJ2-2; perhaps TRBD2 as D (5 bases). This clonotype was sampled from a young man with colorectal cancer. The CDR3 loop is CASSLWANNGGGELFF. The CDR3, as DNA: TGTGCCAGCAGCTTATGGGCTAACAACGGAGGCGGGGAGCTGTTTTTT. The whole variable domain, filled in from reference TRBV5-4 and TRBJ2-2, reads ETGVTQSPTHLIKTRGQQVTLRCSSQSGHNTVSWYQQALGQGPQFIFQYYREEENGRGNFPPRFSGLQFPNYSSELNVNALELDDSALYLCASSLWANNGGGELFFGEGSRLTVL.